Reported below is one T cell receptor (beta chain). The data derive from a study of technical replicates of blood from several donors. Only in-frame clones appear in the TCRdb table, and some are missing; sequencing was by immunoSEQ multiplex PCR. The sample includes about 81,000 clones, approximately 96% of them seen just once. This CDR3 has 18 residues. Germline CDR1 LGHNA, CDR2 YSLEER. The V end lost 0 bases, the J end lost 2 bases, and 18 bases lay between the germline ends. This receptor was obtained from a human donor in good health. The genes are TRBV4-3 and TRBJ2-3; no definite D call. The sequenced sample was T cells isolated from PBMCs. CDR3 DNA: TGCGCCAGCAGCCAAGACCGCCCCTCGCGGTTATACACAGATACGCAGTATTTT. It codes for CASSQDRPSRLYTDTQYF.